This passage covers 25 T cell receptor beta chains from one sample sequenced in a study of cytomegalovirus exposure and HLA in healthy donors. Researchers ran the PCR with 60 Vbeta and 13 Jbeta primers. Produced via immunoSEQ multiplex PCR; TCRdb's table is partial and in-frame only. The sample lists about 140,000 clones, roughly 62% occurring once. The material sequenced was PBMCs. These TCRs come from a man aged 60 to 69 in good health and CMV-seronegative.

Written as DNA, the CDR3 is TGTGCCAGCAGCCCGGACAGAAGCTCCTACGAGCAGTACTTC. This codes for CASSPDRSSYEQYF. The chain has TRBV4-2 and TRBJ2-7, with D possibly TRBD1 on 6 matching bases. The CDR3 extends over 14 amino acids. Trimming pared 4 bases from V and 0 bases from J, leaving 10 bases between. Germline assignment: CDR1 LGHNA and CDR2 YNFKEQ.

V and J are TRBV6-1 and TRBJ2-5; D is possibly TRBD1 (7 bases). The CDR3 has 17 amino acids. V lost 1 base, J lost 5 bases, and 20 bases lay in between. From germline, CDR1 is MNHNS and CDR2 SASEGT. In DNA form, the CDR3 reads TGTGCCAGCAGTGAAGTGTTCGGGCAGGGGGGAATGGAGACCCAGTACTTC. This encodes CASSEVFGQGGMETQYF.

The rearrangement joins TRBV7-2 to TRBJ2-6, with 10 positions matching TRBD1. The CDR3 runs 16 residues. Germline trimming cut 6 bases from V and 0 bases from J; bases unmatched to any gene: 2. The germline V gene has CDR1 SGHTA and CDR2 FQGNSA. The CDR3: CASRRDRGSGANVLTF. CDR3 sequence (DNA): TGTGCCAGCAGACGGGACAGGGGCTCTGGGGCCAACGTCCTGACTTTC.

This chain uses TRBV25-1 with TRBJ1-4; 7 bases agree with TRBD1. The trim removed 8 bases at V and 2 bases at J, leaving 2 bases unmatched. The CDR3 length is 13 residues. Germline V gene lookup returns CDR1 MGHDK and CDR2 SYGVNS. This CDR3 is CASGGQTNEKLFF. The CDR3 DNA follows: TGTGCCAGCGGGGGACAGACTAATGAAAAACTGTTTTTT.

The V call is TRBV7-9, the J call TRBJ2-1; no definite D call. The CDR3 length is 12 residues. Germline V gene lookup returns CDR1 SEHNR and CDR2 FQNEAQ (reference sequence). Trimming stripped 2 bases from V and 6 bases from J, with 5 bases between. The CDR3 reads CASSLLRNEQFF. The CDR3 nucleotides are TGTGCCAGCAGCTTACTTCGCAATGAGCAGTTCTTC.

This chain connects TRBV19 to TRBJ2-5, with a possible D match to TRBD2 (6 bases). The CDR3 extends over 13 amino acids. Trimming removed 4 bases at V and 2 bases at J, with 8 bases between. The germline gives CDR1 LNHDA, CDR2 SQIVND (reference sequence). Here the CDR3 DNA reads TGTGCCAGTAGTAGTCTAGCGCAAGAGACCCAGTACTTC. This translates into CASSSLAQETQYF.

CDR3 DNA sequence: TGCGCCAGCAGCCACCTTGACAGGGTCCAAGAGACCCAGTACTTC. It specifies CASSHLDRVQETQYF. J is TRBJ2-5 and V is TRBV4-1, with 7 bases fitting TRBD1. CDR1 and CDR2 from the germline V gene are MGHRA and YSYEKL. V was clipped by 3 bases and J by 1 base; unmatched bases: 5. The CDR3 length is 15 residues.

This chain uses TRBV10-3 with TRBJ2-1; TRBD2 matches 12 bases. CDR3 length: 15 amino acids. J was trimmed by 5 bases and V by 2 bases; bases with no gene match: 1. The germline V gene has CDR1 ENHRY and CDR2 SYGVKD. CDR3 nucleotides: TGTGCCATCAGTGAGGGACTAGCGGGGAACAATGAGCAGTTCTTC. It encodes CAISEGLAGNNEQFF.

This chain joins TRBV5-1 and TRBJ2-3; TRBD2 agrees at 8 bases. CDR1 SGHRS and CDR2 YFSETQ come from the germline V gene. Unmatched junction bases numbered 8, after V lost 2 bases and J lost 9 bases. This CDR3 has 14 residues. In DNA form, the CDR3 reads TGCGCCAGCAGCTTAGCGGGAGCCCCAGGAACGCAGTATTTT. Its translation is CASSLAGAPGTQYF. Complete variable domain (other parts from reference TRBV5-1 and TRBJ2-3): KAGVTQTPRYLIKTRGQQVTLSCSPISGHRSVSWYQQTPGQGLQFLFEYFSETQRNKGNFPGRFSGRQFSNSRSEMNVSTLELGDSALYLCASSLAGAPGTQYFGPGTRLTVL.

V and J are TRBV5-1 and TRBJ1-6, with D possibly matching TRBD1 (6 bases). The ends were cut back, 1 base at V and 7 bases at J, with 9 bases in the middle. CDR1 and CDR2 (germline): SGHRS, YFSETQ. The CDR3 length is 14 residues. The DNA of the CDR3 is TGCGCCAGCAGCTTGACAGGGAACAATTCACCCCTCCACTTT. Its protein is CASSLTGNNSPLHF.

The chain employs TRBV5-4 and TRBJ1-1, with unresolved D. CDR3 size: 14 residues. Germline V gene sequence: CDR1 SGHNT, CDR2 YYREEE (reference sequence). V shed 3 bases and J shed 4 bases, with 13 bases lying between them. CDR3 in amino acids: CASSYRVPGTEAFF. CDR3 bases: TGTGCCAGCAGCTATCGAGTGCCGGGCACTGAAGCTTTCTTT.

This sequence joins TRBV28 and TRBJ2-6; no clear D gene. The germline gives CDR1 MDHEN, CDR2 SYDVKM. CDR3 size: 14 residues. V dropped 6 bases and J dropped 0 bases, with 6 bases sitting between them. CDR3 sequence (DNA): TGTGCCAGCAGCTTTAGCTCTGGGGCCAACGTCCTGACTTTC. Protein sequence: CASSFSSGANVLTF.

The rearrangement joins TRBV6-4 to TRBJ2-3, with 7 bases aligning to TRBD2. The CDR3 runs to 14 residues. V lost 6 bases, J lost 6 bases, and 9 bases stayed unmatched. Germline CDR1 and CDR2: MRHNA and SNTAGT. DNA of the CDR3: TGTGCCAGCAGGCAGCGGGACTACTCCGATACGCAGTATTTT. Its protein is CASRQRDYSDTQYF.

In its sample, this clone was seen a few times. This chain uses TRBV30 with TRBJ2-7; the match to TRBD1 covers 9 bases. CDR1 is GTSNPN, CDR2 SVGIG, per germline (reference sequence). The CDR3 contains 14 residues. Trimming cost V 0 bases and J 2 bases; bases outside gene matches: 2. The CDR3 loop reads CAWSVRTGAYEQYF. As DNA, the CDR3 is TGTGCCTGGAGTGTACGGACAGGGGCCTACGAGCAGTACTTC.

The chain joins TRBV19 to TRBJ1-2, with D perhaps matching TRBD1 (6 bases). Trimming removed 5 bases at V and 5 bases at J, with 18 bases between. This CDR3 is built from 15 residues. CDR1 and CDR2 from the germline V gene are LNHDA and SQIVND (reference sequence). The CDR3 nucleotides are TGTGCCAGTAGTCCCCCAACAGGGTTTGGGTATGGCTACACCTTC. Its protein product is CASSPPTGFGYGYTF.

The V and J genes are TRBV29-1 and TRBJ2-1; tentative D call: TRBD1 (5 bases). The length of the CDR3 is 11 residues. V lost 6 bases to trimming and J lost 7 bases, with 10 bases between them. Germline V gives CDR1 SQVTM, CDR2 ANQGSEA. The CDR3 coding sequence is TGCAGCGTGGGGCAGGGTAATGAGCAGTTCTTC. Its translation is CSVGQGNEQFF.

This rearrangement joins TRBV9 to TRBJ2-2; 8 bases are a match to TRBD2. Germline lookup yields CDR1 SGDLS and CDR2 YYNGEE. V was pared by 4 bases and J by 1 base, with 6 bases of the junction left unmatched. The CDR3 has 16 amino acids. CDR3 DNA sequence: TGTGCCAGCAGCCCCTACGGGGGGGAGAACACCGGGGAGCTGTTTTTT. It codes for CASSPYGGENTGELFF.

A single count supports this clone. The CDR3 loop is CASGLGLAGETQYF. Here the CDR3 DNA reads TGTGCTAGTGGTTTGGGTCTAGCGGGAGAGACCCAGTACTTC. This chain uses TRBV12-5 with TRBJ2-5; 8 bases map to TRBD2. The germline CDR1 and CDR2 sequences are LGHNT and FRNRAP. V lost 1 base, J lost 4 bases, and 2 bases stayed unmatched. The length of the CDR3 is 14 residues.

The genes are TRBV14 and TRBJ1-3; 9 bases are a match to TRBD1. V gave up 5 bases and J gave up 0 bases; unmatched junction bases: 2. This CDR3 comprises 15 residues. Germline assignment: CDR1 SGHDN and CDR2 FVKESK. CDR3 sequence: CASSGTGFSGNTIYF. CDR3 DNA: TGTGCCAGCAGCGGGACAGGGTTCTCTGGAAACACCATATATTTT. The whole variable domain, filled in from reference TRBV14 and TRBJ1-3, reads EAGVTQFPSHSVIEKGQTVTLRCDPISGHDNLYWYRRVMGKEIKFLLHFVKESKQDESGMPNNRFLAERTGGTYSTLKVQPAELEDSGVYFCASSGTGFSGNTIYFGEGSWLTVV.

The gene calls are TRBV5-1 and TRBJ2-2, with TRBD2 matching 9 bases. Germline loops: CDR1 SGHRS, CDR2 YFSETQ. V lost 4 bases and J lost 6; bases outside the gene matches: 4. The CDR3 runs to 14 residues. CDR3 nucleotides: TGCGCCAGCAGCGGATTAGCGGGAGCCGGGGAGCTGTTTTTT. Its translation is CASSGLAGAGELFF.

The chain employs TRBV5-4 and TRBJ2-1, with TRBD2 identical over 8 bases. V lost 4 bases, J lost 10 bases, and 13 bases stayed unmatched. Germline CDR1 reads SGHNT; CDR2 reads YYREEE (reference sequence). The CDR3 length is 15 residues. CDR3 sequence reads: CASSPGTRGDLEQFF. The DNA for the CDR3 is TGTGCCAGCAGCCCCGGGACTAGGGGAGACTTAGAGCAGTTCTTC. Full variable domain (missing parts from reference TRBV5-4 and TRBJ2-1): ETGVTQSPTHLIKTRGQQVTLRCSSQSGHNTVSWYQQALGQGPQFIFQYYREEENGRGNFPPRFSGLQFPNYSSELNVNALELDDSALYLCASSPGTRGDLEQFFGPGTRLTVL.

This chain connects TRBV29-1 to TRBJ2-1; 7 nucleotides line up with TRBD2. The CDR3 has 14 amino acids. Germline V gives CDR1 SQVTM, CDR2 ANQGSEA. The trim removed 3 bases at V and 2 bases at J, leaving 4 bases unmatched. The chain's CDR3 is CSVDRSGAYNEQFF. As DNA, the CDR3 is TGCAGCGTTGATAGGAGCGGGGCCTACAATGAGCAGTTCTTC.

This sequence joins TRBV6-1 and TRBJ2-2; 11 nucleotides match TRBD2. The CDR3 has 17 amino acids. Trimming took 4 bases from V and 5 from J; bases not matched to a gene: 9. The germline V gene has CDR1 MNHNS and CDR2 SASEGT. The CDR3 coding sequence is TGTGCCAGCAGTGTTGAACTAGCGGGAGAAGGTACCGGGGAGCTGTTTTTT. Its protein product is CASSVELAGEGTGELFF.

This clone was detected only a few times. The V call is TRBV9, the J call TRBJ2-5; 10 bases align to TRBD1. CDR1 and CDR2 (germline): SGDLS, YYNGEE. The CDR3 consists of 14 residues. J lost 5 bases, V lost 2 bases, and 3 bases had no gene match. CDR3 sequence: CASSVTGGLETQYF. The CDR3 nucleotides read TGTGCCAGCAGCGTGACAGGGGGCTTGGAGACCCAGTACTTC.

This clone occurred a few times. The chain recombines TRBV7-3 with TRBJ2-1; D may be TRBD2 (5 bases). This CDR3 contains 13 residues. V lost 1 base and J lost 6, with 7 bases in between. CDR1 SGHTA and CDR2 FQGTGA come from the germline V gene. This CDR3 reads CASSLRTPNEQFF. The CDR3 DNA follows: TGTGCCAGCAGCTTAAGGACTCCCAATGAGCAGTTCTTC.